The clone carrying this T cell receptor (beta chain) was counted only a few times. Exposed volunteers were people who met a COVID-19 case within 2 weeks before study entry. The V and J ends lost 2 bases and 5 bases respectively, with 6 bases between them. The CDR3 contains 12 residues. The V gene's germline CDR1 is SNHLY and CDR2 FYNNEI. Sequencing used immunoSEQ multiplex PCR; TCRdb keeps in-frame clones, though not all of them. The profile covers under 400,000 clones, with about nine tenths appearing a single time and approximately 1% taken by the ten largest. These data are taken from a study of blood T cell repertoires in COVID-19. The wider study: Both acute and convalescent COVID-19 samples were obtained from the United States, Italy and Spain. PBMCs, B-cell-depleted T cells, or T cells were the source of the cDNA or gDNA that made up the material.

The receptor was derived from a woman aged 25 to 39 who had been exposed to COVID-19. This sequence joins TRBV2 and TRBJ1-2; no reliable D call. The sample comprised PBMCs or T cells enriched from blood (not recorded which). The CDR3 loop reads CASSESRYGYTF. CDR3 in DNA: TGTGCCAGCAGTGAATCCCGTTATGGCTACACCTTC.